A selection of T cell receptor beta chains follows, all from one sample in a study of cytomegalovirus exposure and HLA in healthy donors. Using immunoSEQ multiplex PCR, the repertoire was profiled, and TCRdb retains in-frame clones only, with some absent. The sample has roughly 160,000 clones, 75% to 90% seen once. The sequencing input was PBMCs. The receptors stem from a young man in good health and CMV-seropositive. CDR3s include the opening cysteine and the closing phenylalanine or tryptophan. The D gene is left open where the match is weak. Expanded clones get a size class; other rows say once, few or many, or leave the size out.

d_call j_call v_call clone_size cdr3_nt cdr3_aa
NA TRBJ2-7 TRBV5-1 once TGCGCCAGCAGCTTGGAACAAACCTACGAGCAGTACTTC CASSLEQTYEQYF
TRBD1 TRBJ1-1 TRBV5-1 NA TGCGCCAGCAGCGGGGGGACAGCCGTTGAAGCTTTCTTT CASSGGTAVEAFF
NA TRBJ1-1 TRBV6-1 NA TGTGCCAGCAGTGAAGTGGGACACATGAACACTGAAGCTTTCTTT CASSEVGHMNTEAFF
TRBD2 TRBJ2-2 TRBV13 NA TGTGCCAGCAGCCACGACGGCTGGCTAGCGGGGGGGCCCGGGGAGCTGTTTTTT CASSHDGWLAGGPGELFF
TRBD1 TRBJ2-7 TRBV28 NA TGTGCCAGCAGCTGGGGGGGACAGGGACCCTACGAGCAGTACTTC CASSWGGQGPYEQYF
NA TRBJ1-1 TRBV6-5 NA TGTGCCAGCAGTTACTCGATCAGGTCAGAAGCTTTCTTT CASSYSIRSEAFF
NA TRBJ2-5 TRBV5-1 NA TGCGCCAGCAGCCTAGGGACAGCGGGAGAGACCCAGTACTTC CASSLGTAGETQYF
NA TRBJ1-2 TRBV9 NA TGTGCCAGCAGCGCTGGCCCTCTAGGGGTCCTAGGCTACACCTTC CASSAGPLGVLGYTF
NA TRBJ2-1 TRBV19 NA TGTGCCAGTAGTATTATGACTTACAATGAGCAGTTCTTC CASSIMTYNEQFF
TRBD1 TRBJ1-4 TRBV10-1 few TGCGCCAGCAGTCCGGACAGGGGAGGAGAAAAACTGTTTTTT CASSPDRGGEKLFF
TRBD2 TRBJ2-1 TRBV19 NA TGTGCCAGTAGTGGGCTAGCGGGTTACAATGAGCAGTTCTTC CASSGLAGYNEQFF
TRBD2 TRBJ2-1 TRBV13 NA TGTGCCAGCAGCTTGGTGTCTAGCGGGGGCGCCTACAATGAGCAGTTCTTC CASSLVSSGGAYNEQFF
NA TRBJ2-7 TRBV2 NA TGTGCCAGCACTTACACGGGAGCGTTCTACGAGCAGTACTTC CASTYTGAFYEQYF
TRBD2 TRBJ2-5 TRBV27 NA TGTGCCAGCAGTTTATCGCCTAGCGGGGGTCTCCAAGAGACCCAGTACTTC CASSLSPSGGLQETQYF
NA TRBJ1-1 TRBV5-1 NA TGCGCCAGCAGCTGGTCGGGGGTGAACACTGAAGCTTTCTTT CASSWSGVNTEAFF
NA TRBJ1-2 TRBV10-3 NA TGTGCCATCAGTGAGTCTCAGGGGCCCGGTATCTTC CAISESQGPGIF
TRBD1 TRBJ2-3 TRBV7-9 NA TGTGCGCCATCTAACGTGGGACAGGGCTCAGATACGCAGTATTTT CAPSNVGQGSDTQYF
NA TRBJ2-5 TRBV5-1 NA TGCGCCAGCAGCTTGGGCGCGACCCAGTACTTC CASSLGATQYF
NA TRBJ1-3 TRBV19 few TGTGCCAGTAATACACAGGTTTCTGGAAACACCATATATTTT CASNTQVSGNTIYF
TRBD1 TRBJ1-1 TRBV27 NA TGTGCCAGCAGTTTAGGGACAGGGAGGAACACTGAAGCTTTCTTT CASSLGTGRNTEAFF
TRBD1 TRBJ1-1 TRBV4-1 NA TGCGCCAGCAGCCCTCAGACAGGGTTGGACACTGAAGCTTTCTTT CASSPQTGLDTEAFF
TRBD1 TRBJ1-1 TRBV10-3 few TGTGCCACTACAGGGGCGGAGGATGGGAACACTGAAGCTTTCTTT CATTGAEDGNTEAFF
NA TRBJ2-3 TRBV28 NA TGTGCCAGCACTGTCCCCCACGGCGGAACAGATACGCAGTATTTT CASTVPHGGTDTQYF
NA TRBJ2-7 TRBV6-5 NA TGTGCCAGCAGTTCTTATCGGGGGATCGGGTACGAGCAGTACTTC CASSSYRGIGYEQYF